This T cell receptor beta chain was identified in a study of cytomegalovirus exposure and HLA in healthy donors (dated by TCRdb to about 2017). Regarding the study in general: According to a later analysis, one platform produced both the roughly 130 validation repertoires and the 700 or so repertoires of the first cohort. To predict cytomegalovirus infection status, the study combined high-throughput TCR immunosequencing, statistical association of individual TCRs with disease status, and machine learning. The study aimed to test whether cataloging public T cell receptors could reveal signatures of past pathogen exposure. A separate validation cohort of over a hundred different subjects was used in addition to the 666-subject first cohort. The research as a whole found: A few of the identified cytomegalovirus-associated TCR beta chains were confirmed in vitro to be specific for cytomegalovirus antigens. While some public TCRs were present in many individuals, most TCR sequences turned up only very rarely across donors. The classifier was reported to diagnose cytomegalovirus status with high specificity and sensitivity in both the original cohort and the validation cohort. A later analysis lacked HLA typing for the validation cohort, so it scored co-occurrence in that cohort across all 120 or so repertoires. Of the cluster scores, 94% were above 0 in a later analysis, which found that TCRs clustered in the first cohort also tended to co-occur in the 120 or so validation repertoires. It was suggested by the authors that the approach could potentially be generalized to other disease states and immunological phenotypes. The study gave a list of 150 to 200 TCR beta chains associated with cytomegalovirus.

Libraries were built with the immunoSEQ multiplex PCR assay. For the original study's pipeline: A statistical classification framework was built to diagnose cytomegalovirus status from the catalog of TCR beta chain sequences. TCRdb limited this immuneACCESS table to in-frame rearrangements with V and J called. A share of clones is missing; checked studies link under half to unresolved V genes, and the rest is unexplained. That table supplies the V and J calls and clone size; D and trimming were determined from the DNA. Within this sample are some 180,000 clones, with about nine tenths of them counted one time only. The ten top clones hold 7.2% of the sample. Of note for this clone: There is no known antigen for this receptor. No per-base quality is available; no much larger clone lies one base away.

The donors belonged to the validation cohort of 90 to 150 subjects, which was separate from the approximately 700-subject first cohort. The sequenced sample consisted of PBMCs. The origin of this receptor is a man younger than 45 in good health and CMV-seropositive.

The CDR3 has the sequence CASTSQLGRQPQHF. At the DNA level, the sequence is TGTGCCAGCACCTCTCAGCTGGGGAGGCAGCCCCAGCATTTT. The chain is assembled from TRBV2 and TRBJ1-5; confidence is insufficient to name the D gene. CDR1 and CDR2 were assigned from the germline V gene as SNHLY and FYNNEI. V is shortened by 7 bases, J by 7 bases, and the region joining them spans 17 bases. The CDR3 sequence holds 14 residues, the cysteine and phenylalanine included. Here the CDR3 DNA is all that survives: 42 bases in frame from base 1.